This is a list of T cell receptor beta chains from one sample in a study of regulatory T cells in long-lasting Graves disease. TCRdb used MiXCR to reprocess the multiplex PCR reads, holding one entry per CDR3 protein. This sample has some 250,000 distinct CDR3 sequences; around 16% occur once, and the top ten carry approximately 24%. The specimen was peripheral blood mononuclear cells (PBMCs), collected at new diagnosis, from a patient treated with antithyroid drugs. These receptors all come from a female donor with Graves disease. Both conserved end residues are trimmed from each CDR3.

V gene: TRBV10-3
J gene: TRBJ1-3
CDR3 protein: AISEGTTGDTIY

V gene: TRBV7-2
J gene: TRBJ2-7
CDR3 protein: ASSRGGVAGGPWGEQY

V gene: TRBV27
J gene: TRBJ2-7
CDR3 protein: ASSAGTARGEQY

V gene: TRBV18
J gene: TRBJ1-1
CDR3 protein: ASSPPGQGRTEAF

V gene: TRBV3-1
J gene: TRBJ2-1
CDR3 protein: ASSPPGAGIYNEQF

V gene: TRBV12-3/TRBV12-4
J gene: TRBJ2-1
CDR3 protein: ASSPGGGVYNEQF

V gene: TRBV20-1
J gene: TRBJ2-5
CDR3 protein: SAIRLAGGPNQETQY

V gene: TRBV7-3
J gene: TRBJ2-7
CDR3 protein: ASSLTPVVAGVGEQY

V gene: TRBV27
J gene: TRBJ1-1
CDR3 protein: ASSLKGALYSEAF

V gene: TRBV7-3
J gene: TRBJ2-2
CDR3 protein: ASSLATGELF

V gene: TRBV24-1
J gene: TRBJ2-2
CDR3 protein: ATNQGTGELF